A selection of T cell receptor beta chains follows, all from one sample in a study of OX40 agonist ivuxolimab in advanced cancers. Some clones are missing from TCRdb's copy, which holds only in-frame ones; the method was immunoSEQ multiplex PCR. The sample consists of 30,000 to 35,000 clones, 65% to 85% of them appearing once. Material: CD4+ or CD8+ T cells sorted from blood, obtained in a trial of the OX40 agonist ivuxolimab. The receptors originated from an adult with an advanced solid tumor such as melanoma, head and neck, liver or kidney cancer. CDR3s include the opening cysteine and the closing phenylalanine or tryptophan. The D gene is left open where the match is weak. Clone size is given for some rows only: seen once, a few or many times, or a class if the clone is expanded.

D gene	V gene	clone size	J gene	CDR3 protein	CDR3 DNA
-	TRBV7-3	-	TRBJ2-1	CASSSGGYNEQFF	TGTGCCAGCAGCAGTGGCGGGTACAATGAGCAGTTCTTC
-	TRBV11-2	-	TRBJ1-5	CASSLEGVRGHGNQPQHF	TGTGCCAGCAGCTTAGAGGGAGTTCGGGGGCATGGCAATCAGCCCCAGCATTTT
TRBD1	TRBV7-2	-	TRBJ1-2	CASSLVAPRQGANYGYTF	TGTGCCAGCAGCTTAGTCGCCCCTAGACAGGGGGCCAACTATGGCTACACCTTC
-	TRBV6-1	few	TRBJ2-7	CASSEMRGVGYEQYF	TGTGCCAGCAGTGAAATGCGCGGAGTAGGCTACGAGCAGTACTTC
-	TRBV9	-	TRBJ2-3	CASSVEGIDTQYF	TGTGCCAGCAGCGTAGAGGGAATAGATACGCAGTATTTT
TRBD1	TRBV7-8	-	TRBJ2-1	CASSLRTGRYNEQFF	TGTGCCAGCAGCTTAAGGACAGGGCGGTACAATGAGCAGTTCTTC
TRBD1	TRBV6-1	once	TRBJ2-5	CASSEQGRGQETQYF	TGTGCCAGCAGTGAACAGGGCAGGGGGCAAGAGACCCAGTACTTC
-	TRBV5-6	-	TRBJ2-7	CASSFREGSYEQYF	TGTGCCAGCAGCTTTCGAGAGGGTTCTTACGAGCAGTACTTC
-	TRBV4-1	few	TRBJ1-4	CASSPPRGATNEKLFF	TGCGCCAGCAGCCCGCCCCGGGGCGCAACTAATGAAAAACTGTTTTTT
-	TRBV11-2	-	TRBJ2-3	CASKTWGDSPTDTQYF	TGTGCCAGCAAAACGTGGGGGGACAGTCCCACAGATACGCAGTATTTT
TRBD2	TRBV9	-	TRBJ2-5	CASSALAGKETQYF	TGTGCCAGCAGCGCCTTAGCGGGGAAAGAGACCCAGTACTTC
TRBD1	TRBV5-6	once	TRBJ1-2	CASSWTGGDGYTF	TGTGCCAGCAGCTGGACAGGGGGTGATGGCTACACCTTC
-	TRBV11-2	once	TRBJ2-7	CASSSYYEQYF	TGTGCCAGCAGCTCGTATTACGAGCAGTACTTC
-	TRBV5-1	-	TRBJ2-7	CASSPDSAYEQYF	TGCGCCAGCAGCCCGGACAGTGCCTACGAGCAGTACTTC
-	TRBV28	-	TRBJ2-5	CASRRGGSRTQYF	TGTGCCAGCAGGAGGGGTGGTTCTCGGACCCAGTACTTC
-	TRBV30	-	TRBJ1-2	CAWRLGNNGYTF	TGTGCCTGGAGGTTAGGGAACAATGGCTACACCTTC
-	TRBV14	-	TRBJ1-1	CASSPFRWDTVNTEAFF	TGTGCCAGCAGCCCCTTTCGATGGGACACGGTGAACACTGAAGCTTTCTTT
TRBD1	TRBV19	-	TRBJ1-6	CASTTTTGRTNSPLHF	TGTGCCAGTACTACGACGACAGGGCGGACGAATTCACCCCTCCACTTT
TRBD1	TRBV10-3	-	TRBJ1-3	CAISAPPGTGENTIYF	TGTGCCATCAGTGCCCCCCCGGGGACAGGGGAGAACACCATATATTTT
-	TRBV7-9	few	TRBJ2-7	CASSLVGAEQYF	TGTGCCAGCAGCTTAGTGGGGGCCGAGCAGTACTTC
-	TRBV10-2	few	TRBJ2-7	CASSDRRISYEQYF	TGCGCCAGCAGTGACAGGAGGATTTCCTACGAGCAGTACTTC
-	TRBV6-6	-	TRBJ2-5	CASSLQGKGQETQYF	TGTGCCAGCAGTTTACAAGGGAAGGGGCAAGAGACCCAGTACTTC
-	TRBV28	-	TRBJ2-5	CASAEPNRGETQYF	TGTGCCAGCGCGGAACCTAACCGAGGAGAGACCCAGTACTTC
-	TRBV7-9	-	TRBJ2-4	CASSLEPGNIQYF	TGTGCCAGCAGCTTAGAACCGGGGAACATTCAGTACTTC
-	TRBV5-2	once	TRBJ2-7	CASSLAPGQNYEQYF	TGTGCCAGCAGCTTAGCACCAGGACAAAACTACGAGCAGTACTTC
-	TRBV5-1	-	TRBJ2-7	CASSLAGNEQYF	TGCGCCAGCAGCTTGGCTGGCAACGAGCAGTACTTC
TRBD2	TRBV6-1	-	TRBJ2-2	CASSEGSGGAGTGELFF	TGTGCCAGCAGTGAAGGTAGCGGGGGGGCCGGCACCGGGGAGCTGTTTTTT
-	TRBV11-1	-	TRBJ2-7	CASSLTPQGFEQYF	TGTGCCAGCAGCTTAACCCCTCAGGGGTTCGAGCAGTACTTC
TRBD1	TRBV5-1	-	TRBJ1-1	CASSKGQGEAEAFF	TGCGCCAGCAGCAAAGGGCAGGGGGAAGCTGAAGCTTTCTTT
-	TRBV7-2	once	TRBJ2-2	CASSLPIAGGELFF	TGTGCCAGCAGCTTACCGATAGCCGGCGGGGAGCTGTTTTTT
-	TRBV27	few	TRBJ2-2	CATKRGLADTGELFF	TGTGCCACCAAGAGGGGTCTAGCTGACACCGGGGAGCTGTTTTTT
-	TRBV7-2	once	TRBJ2-2	CASSQTSTGELFF	TGTGCCAGCAGCCAGACTAGCACCGGGGAGCTGTTTTTT
TRBD2	TRBV19	-	TRBJ2-1	CASSVGTGGPFVNEQFF	TGTGCCAGTAGCGTGGGGACGGGGGGGCCTTTTGTTAATGAGCAGTTCTTC
TRBD1	TRBV11-1	-	TRBJ2-3	CASSPDRSPGDTQYF	TGTGCCAGCAGCCCGGACAGGTCCCCCGGGGATACGCAGTATTTT
-	TRBV19	-	TRBJ2-2	CASRPGYTGELFF	TGTGCCAGTAGGCCAGGGTACACCGGGGAGCTGTTTTTT
TRBD2	TRBV29-1	-	TRBJ2-1	CSVGPGGHEQFF	TGCAGCGTGGGCCCGGGAGGGCATGAGCAGTTCTTC
TRBD1	TRBV9	few	TRBJ1-1	CASSAGQLNTEAFF	TGTGCCAGCAGCGCGGGACAGCTGAACACTGAAGCTTTCTTT
TRBD1	TRBV2	-	TRBJ2-1	CASSTGQGNTNNEQFF	TGTGCCAGCAGTACCGGACAGGGGAATACGAACAATGAGCAGTTCTTC
-	TRBV18	-	TRBJ2-7	CASSPRPSYEQYF	TGTGCCAGCTCACCCCGGCCATCCTACGAGCAGTACTTC
-	TRBV19	-	TRBJ1-6	CASSISGSTYNSPLHF	TGTGCCAGTAGTATATCAGGGTCCACCTATAATTCACCCCTCCACTTT
TRBD1	TRBV16	once	TRBJ1-3	CASSHDRASGNTIYF	TGTGCCAGCAGCCACGACAGGGCCTCTGGAAACACCATATATTTT
TRBD1	TRBV5-1	-	TRBJ2-7	CASSLRDRDYEQYF	TGCGCCAGCAGCTTGAGGGACAGGGACTACGAGCAGTACTTC
-	TRBV19	-	TRBJ2-3	CATLGRTDTQYF	TGTGCCACCTTGGGACGCACAGATACGCAGTATTTT
-	TRBV11-1	-	TRBJ1-3	CASSLQPNSGNTIYF	TGTGCCAGCAGCTTACAGCCAAACTCTGGAAACACCATATATTTT
-	TRBV21-1	-	TRBJ2-2	CASSPQPRDSDTGELFF	TGTGCCAGCAGCCCACAGCCCAGGGACAGCGACACCGGGGAGCTGTTTTTT
-	TRBV18	-	TRBJ2-7	CASSAGGVESEQYF	TGTGCCAGCTCCGCCGGAGGGGTCGAGAGCGAGCAGTACTTC
-	TRBV19	once	TRBJ1-1	CASSMEGSRLMNTEAFF	TGTGCCAGTAGTATGGAGGGTTCGCGACTAATGAACACTGAAGCTTTCTTT